This TCR beta chain was found in a study of CD8 T cells in ankylosing spondylitis. This clonotype was counted at least ten times. The antigen is undetermined. The CDR3 extends over 14 amino acids. Germline CDR1 reads MDHEN; CDR2 reads SYDVKM. The V gene lost 2 bases and the J gene lost 1 base, with 3 bases spanning the gap. Study outcomes and limitations: Disease-associated clonotypes exhibited CD8+ identity and were relatively infrequent in peripheral blood.

TCRdb reprocessed the 5' RACE reads with MiXCR, giving one entry per CDR3 protein. The data contain around 120,000 distinct CDR3 sequences, roughly 8.8% of them singletons. The chain joins TRBV28 to TRBJ2-6; D is ambiguous. Sequenced input: blood, either unsorted or a sorted T cell fraction (not recorded which). This TCR derives from a male donor with ankylosing spondylitis or in good health (not recorded which). CDR3 region: CASSLVSGANVLTF. The CDR3 nucleotides read TGTGCCAGCAGTTTAGTATCTGGGGCCAACGTCCTGACTTTC.